The present T cell receptor (beta chain) was sequenced within a study of blood T cell repertoires in COVID-19. Whole-study context: Sites across the United States, Italy and Spain contributed samples from acute and convalescent COVID-19.

Original handling: Scientists estimated how many nucleated cells there were by amplifying reference gene primers. Generated by immunoSEQ multiplex PCR, the TCRdb table keeps only in-frame clones and is missing some. V and J calls plus clone size are reproduced from that table; the DNA served to infer D and trimming. The sample has about 180,000 clones, 65% to 85% seen once. From germline, CDR1 is SGDLS and CDR2 YYNGEE. CDR3 size: 15 residues. V lost 0 bases and J lost 0, with 7 bases in between. Seattle patients were enrolled during active infection and followed longitudinally. With respect to this clone: This CDR3 is also generated by other DNA sequences in the sample.

The clonotype originates from a woman between 40 and 50 years old with COVID-19, enrolled during active disease. The V call is TRBV9, the J call TRBJ1-5; D is ambiguous. The specimen sequenced was peripheral blood. The chain's CDR3 is CASSVDGYSNQPQHF. The CDR3 region has the DNA TGTGCCAGCAGCGTAGACGGGTATAGCAATCAGCCCCAGCATTTT.